This TCR beta chain was identified during a study of T cell responses to AZD1222 COVID-19 vaccine. General study results and limits: Just a handful of AZD1222 recipients tested seropositive at baseline. A reported finding is that nearly half of spike-specific TCRs target unmutated variant regions.

Regarding this clone: What it binds is unknown.

CDR1 is ENHRY and CDR2 is SYGVKD in the germline V gene. V dropped 10 bases and J dropped 7; count of bases not matched to a gene: 7. CDR3 length equals 12 residues. TCRdb keeps only in-frame clones here, not all; method: immunoSEQ multiplex PCR. The repertoire has over 150,000 clones, about 91% of them found once; the top ten carry around a tenth. This TCR came from an adult who received the AZD1222 COVID-19 vaccine. Sequencing used peripheral blood, obtained 28 days after the second AZD1222 dose. The V call is TRBV10-3, the J call TRBJ1-5; 7 nucleotides match TRBD1. The chain's CDR3 is CATDRERQPQHF. The CDR3 DNA reads as TGTGCCACCGACAGGGAGCGGCAGCCCCAGCATTTT.